The source of this T cell receptor (beta chain) is a study of blood T cell repertoires in COVID-19 (dated by TCRdb to about 2020). As for the study more broadly: Samples from collaborators originated in the United States, Italy and Spain and spanned both the acute and convalescent phases of COVID-19. Where available, HLA class I and class II types were taken from metadata supplied by the sample provider and were not determined by assay-based typing. The dataset comprised deeply sampled blood TCRbeta repertoires from subjects exposed to, actively infected with, or recovered from COVID-19. The material from the prospective study consisted of cDNA or gDNA derived from T cells, B-cell-depleted T cells, or PBMCs. Samples came from the ongoing ImmuneRACE study (first 160 participants) plus 1,254 subjects from 6 global collaborators. The sample metadata nearly always contained a de-identified subject ID, COVID-19 status, age in years and sex. The repertoires were made available in a free public database intended to serve as a resource for research on the immune response to SARS-CoV-2. On the study overall, not on this receptor specifically: How much clinical and demographic metadata was included differed by source and by participant, and the metadata was provided uncurated.

TCRbeta CDR3 regions were amplified from genomic DNA by means of the immunoSEQ Assay, a bias-controlled multiplex PCR. As for the authors' bioinformatics: The number of nucleated cells in each sample was estimated from the amplification of reference gene primers within the assay. Sequence reads were collapsed and filtered to measure the absolute abundance of every unique TCRbeta CDR3 rearrangement. For each sample, productive Simpson clonality was calculated as the square root of Simpson's diversity index over productive rearrangements. What TCRdb holds here is the immuneACCESS table cut down to in-frame rearrangements. Part of the clones is not present; checked against another copy, under half of the missing clones reflect an unresolved V gene, and the others are unexplained. For V, J and clone size, that table is used; D and trimming come from the DNA. The table for this sample lists approximately 81,000 clones; 91% of them were counted only once. The ten largest clonotypes hold under 2.5% of the sample.

Collaborating institutions collected whole blood in K2EDTA tubes following their own protocols. For TCRbeta analysis, collaborator samples were shipped as frozen whole blood, as isolated PBMCs, or as DNA extracted from either sample type. Comments on this clone: The clone's antigen remains unknown. No base-level quality is on record; no much larger clone is a single base apart.

The CDR3 holds 14 amino acids from the cysteine to the phenylalanine. The read is trimmed to its CDR3 DNA, 42 bases read in frame from base 1. A distance of 6 bases separates the germline ends of V and J, which lose 3 bases and 0 bases respectively. The germline V gene provides CDR1 KGHSH and CDR2 LQKENI. The receptor comes from a woman aged 45-59 years in a cohort sampled during active COVID-19. Sequencing was done on a sample of peripheral blood. The V and J genes are TRBV18 and TRBJ2-1; confidence is insufficient to name the D gene. For the CDR3, the sequence is CASSPPGSYNEQFF. The DNA sequence is TGTGCCAGCTCACCCCCCGGCTCCTACAATGAGCAGTTCTTC.